This T cell receptor (beta chain) was captured in a study of T cell clones after liver transplantation. The overall study: A pre-transplant mixed lymphocyte reaction with TCRbeta sequencing defined graft-donor-reactive clones followed in post-transplant blood.

Produced via immunoSEQ multiplex PCR; TCRdb's table is partial and in-frame only. The profile shows under 55,000 clones, around 85% of them singletons. Germline V gene lookup returns CDR1 LNHDA and CDR2 SQIVND (reference sequence). The CDR3 is made up of 15 amino acids. The V gene end was trimmed by 3 bases and the J gene end by 3 bases; junction bases not matched to a gene: 5. This sequence originates from a human patient who received a liver transplant. The graft donor may have contributed some T cells. V gene TRBV19 combines with J gene TRBJ2-7, with 10 positions matching TRBD1. Sequencing was performed on CD8+ T cells from blood, taken 12 months after liver transplant. The CDR3 region is CASSMGTGEIYEQYF. In DNA form, the CDR3 reads TGTGCCAGTAGTATGGGGACAGGGGAGATCTACGAGCAGTACTTC.